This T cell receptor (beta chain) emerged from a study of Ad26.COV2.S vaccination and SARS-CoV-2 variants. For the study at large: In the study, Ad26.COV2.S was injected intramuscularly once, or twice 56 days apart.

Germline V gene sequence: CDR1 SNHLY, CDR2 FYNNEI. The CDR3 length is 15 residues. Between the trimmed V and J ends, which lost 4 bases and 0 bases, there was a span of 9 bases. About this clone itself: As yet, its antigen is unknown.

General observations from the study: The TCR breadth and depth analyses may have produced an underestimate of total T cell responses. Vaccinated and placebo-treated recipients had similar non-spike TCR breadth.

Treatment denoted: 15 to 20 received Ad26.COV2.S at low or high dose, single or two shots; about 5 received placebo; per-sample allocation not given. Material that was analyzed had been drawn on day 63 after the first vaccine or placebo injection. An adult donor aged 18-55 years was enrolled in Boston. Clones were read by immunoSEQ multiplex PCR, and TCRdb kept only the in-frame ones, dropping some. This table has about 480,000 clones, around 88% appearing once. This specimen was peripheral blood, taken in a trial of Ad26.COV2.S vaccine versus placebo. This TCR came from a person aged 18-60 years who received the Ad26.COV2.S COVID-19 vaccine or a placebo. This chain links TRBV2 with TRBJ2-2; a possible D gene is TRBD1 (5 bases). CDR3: CASSVKTANTGELFF. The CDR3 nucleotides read TGTGCCAGCAGTGTGAAGACAGCGAACACCGGGGAGCTGTTTTTT.